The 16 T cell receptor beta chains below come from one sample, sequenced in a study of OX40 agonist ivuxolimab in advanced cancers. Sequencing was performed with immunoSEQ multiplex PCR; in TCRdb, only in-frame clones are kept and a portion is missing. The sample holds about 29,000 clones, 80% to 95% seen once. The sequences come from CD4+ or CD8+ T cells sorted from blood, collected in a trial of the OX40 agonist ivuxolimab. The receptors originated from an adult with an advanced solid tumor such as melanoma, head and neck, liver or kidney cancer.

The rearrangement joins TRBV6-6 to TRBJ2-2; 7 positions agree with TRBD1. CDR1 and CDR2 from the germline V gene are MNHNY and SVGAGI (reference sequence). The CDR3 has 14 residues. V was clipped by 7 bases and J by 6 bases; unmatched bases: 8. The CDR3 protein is CASNYLTGAGELFF. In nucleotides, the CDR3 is TGTGCCAGCAACTACCTTACAGGGGCCGGGGAGCTGTTTTTT.

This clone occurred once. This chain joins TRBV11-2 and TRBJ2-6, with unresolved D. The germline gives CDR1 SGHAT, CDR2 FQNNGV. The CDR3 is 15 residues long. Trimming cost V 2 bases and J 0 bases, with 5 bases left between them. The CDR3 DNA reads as TGTGCCAGCAGCTTAATAACCTCTGGGGCCAACGTCCTGACTTTC. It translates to CASSLITSGANVLTF.

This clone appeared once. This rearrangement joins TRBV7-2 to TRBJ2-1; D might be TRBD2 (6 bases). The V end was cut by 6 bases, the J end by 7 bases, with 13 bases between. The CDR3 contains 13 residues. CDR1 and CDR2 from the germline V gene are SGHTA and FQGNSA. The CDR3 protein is CASREAGKNEQFF. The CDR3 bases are TGTGCCAGCAGAGAAGCGGGCAAGAATGAGCAGTTCTTC.

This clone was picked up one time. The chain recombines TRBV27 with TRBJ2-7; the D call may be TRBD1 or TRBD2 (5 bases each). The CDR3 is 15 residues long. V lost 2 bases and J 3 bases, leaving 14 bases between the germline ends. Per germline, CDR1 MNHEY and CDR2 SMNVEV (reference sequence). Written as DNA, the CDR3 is TGTGCCAGCAGTTTAACGAGGGGAGTCGGCTACGAGCAGTACTTC. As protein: CASSLTRGVGYEQYF.

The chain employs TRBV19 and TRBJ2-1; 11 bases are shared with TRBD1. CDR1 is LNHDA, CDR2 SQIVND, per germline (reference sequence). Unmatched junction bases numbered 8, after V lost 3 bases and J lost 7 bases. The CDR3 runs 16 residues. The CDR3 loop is CASSIGTGGYTNEQFF. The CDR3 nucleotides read TGTGCCAGTAGTATCGGGACAGGGGGATATACAAATGAGCAGTTCTTC.

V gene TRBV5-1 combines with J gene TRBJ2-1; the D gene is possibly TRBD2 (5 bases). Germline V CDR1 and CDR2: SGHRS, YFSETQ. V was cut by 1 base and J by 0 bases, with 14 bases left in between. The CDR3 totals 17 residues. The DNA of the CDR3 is TGCGCCAGCAGCTTGAAAATGATTGGGAGCTCCTACAATGAGCAGTTCTTC. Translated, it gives CASSLKMIGSSYNEQFF.

CDR3 nucleotide sequence: TGTGCCAGCAGAACTACAGGGAGCTACAACTATGGCTACACCTTC. Translated, it gives CASRTTGSYNYGYTF. This chain links TRBV27 with TRBJ1-2; a weak D match, TRBD1 (6 bases). Germline values: CDR1 MNHEY, CDR2 SMNVEV (reference sequence). CDR3 size: 15 residues. Trimming took off 6 bases at V and 2 bases at J, with 16 bases between the two ends.

Here the CDR3 reads CASSPYAAMAGTYNEQFF. For the CDR3, the DNA is TGTGCCAGCTCACCCTACGCCGCAATGGCGGGGACCTACAATGAGCAGTTCTTC. The genes are TRBV18 and TRBJ2-1; D is perhaps TRBD2 (6 bases). Germline V CDR1 and CDR2: KGHSH, LQKENI. CDR3 length: 18 amino acids. Trimming pared 3 bases from V and 2 bases from J, leaving 20 bases between.

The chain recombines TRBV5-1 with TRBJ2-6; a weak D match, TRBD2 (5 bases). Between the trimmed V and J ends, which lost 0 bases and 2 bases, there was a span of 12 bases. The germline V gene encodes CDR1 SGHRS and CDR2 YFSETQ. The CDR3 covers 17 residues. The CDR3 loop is CASSLGAGGAGANVLTF. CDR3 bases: TGCGCCAGCAGCTTGGGGGCCGGAGGTGCTGGGGCCAACGTCCTGACTTTC.

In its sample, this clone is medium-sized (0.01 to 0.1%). The CDR3: CASSESSGNTIYF. The CDR3 DNA follows: TGTGCCAGCAGCGAAAGCTCTGGAAACACCATATATTTT. The rearrangement uses TRBV7-9 and TRBJ1-3; D gene ambiguous. With 5 bases removed from V and 0 bases from J, the gap between germline ends came to 5 bases. The CDR3 spans 13 residues. CDR1 is SEHNR and CDR2 is FQNEAQ in the germline V gene (reference sequence).

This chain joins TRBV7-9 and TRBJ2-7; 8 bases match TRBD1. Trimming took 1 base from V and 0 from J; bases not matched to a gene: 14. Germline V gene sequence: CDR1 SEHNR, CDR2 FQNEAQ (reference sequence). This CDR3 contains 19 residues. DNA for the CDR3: TGTGCCAGCAGCTTAGGGTCCCCCTCACAGGGGGTAACCTCCTACGAGCAGTACTTC. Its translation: CASSLGSPSQGVTSYEQYF.

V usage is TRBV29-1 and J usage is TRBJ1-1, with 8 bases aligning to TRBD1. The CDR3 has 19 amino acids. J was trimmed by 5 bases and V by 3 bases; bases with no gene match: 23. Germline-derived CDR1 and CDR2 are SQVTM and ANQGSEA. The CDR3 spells CSVDLTRGRFYTAGTEAFF. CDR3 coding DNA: TGCAGCGTTGACCTAACCAGGGGGCGCTTCTATACCGCGGGGACTGAAGCTTTCTTT. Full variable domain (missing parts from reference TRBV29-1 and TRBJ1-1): SAVISQKPSRDICQRGTSLTIQCQVDSQVTMMFWYRQQPGQSLTLIATANQGSEATYESGFVIDKFPISRPNLTFSTLTVSNMSPEDSSIYLCSVDLTRGRFYTAGTEAFFGQGTRLTVV.

The CDR3 DNA follows: TGCAGCGTTGTAGGGGCAACCCTTAGCTCCTACGAGCAGTACTTC. It yields the protein CSVVGATLSSYEQYF. V is TRBV29-1 and J is TRBJ2-7; a possible D gene is TRBD1 (5 bases). V shed 4 bases and J shed 0 bases, with 16 bases lying between them. The length of the CDR3 is 15 residues. Germline CDR1 is SQVTM and CDR2 is ANQGSEA.

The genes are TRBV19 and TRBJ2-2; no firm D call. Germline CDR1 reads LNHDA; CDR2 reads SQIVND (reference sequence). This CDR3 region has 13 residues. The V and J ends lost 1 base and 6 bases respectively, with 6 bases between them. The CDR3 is CASSIGHPGELFF. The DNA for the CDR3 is TGTGCCAGTAGTATAGGGCATCCCGGGGAGCTGTTTTTT.

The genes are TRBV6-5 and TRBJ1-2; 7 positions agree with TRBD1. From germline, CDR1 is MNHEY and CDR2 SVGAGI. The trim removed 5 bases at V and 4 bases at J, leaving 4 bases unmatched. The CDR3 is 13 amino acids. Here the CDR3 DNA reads TGTGCCAGCAGTCAAACAGGGGCCTATGGCTACACCTTC. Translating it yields CASSQTGAYGYTF.

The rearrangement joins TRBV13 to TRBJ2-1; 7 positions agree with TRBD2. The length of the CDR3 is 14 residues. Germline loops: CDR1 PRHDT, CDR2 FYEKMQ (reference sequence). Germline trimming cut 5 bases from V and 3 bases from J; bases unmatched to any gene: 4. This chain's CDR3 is CASSTTSVYNEQFF. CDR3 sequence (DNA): TGTGCCAGCAGCACAACTAGCGTCTACAATGAGCAGTTCTTC.